This TCR beta chain derives from a study of human T cells and chemical hapten exposure. Broader study findings: Once DPC sensitization occurred, TCRs above 1 in 1000 frequency showed no change.

TCRdb reanalysed the RACE reads using MiXCR and keeps one entry per CDR3 protein. Found here are some 350,000 distinct CDR3 sequences, around 6.9% of them singletons; the top ten hold 7% to 10%. This clonotype was seen a few times. Its cognate antigen is unknown. V was cut by 4 bases and J by 5 bases, with 17 bases left in between. CDR3 length: 15 amino acids. The V gene's germline CDR1 is SEHNR and CDR2 FQNEAQ (reference sequence). Time point specified: patch test 1, 2 weeks after DPC sensitization. Treatment of the sample: therapeutic diphenylcyclopropenone sensitization with weekly scalp DPC. The origin of this receptor is a woman aged 18-35 years with alopecia areata. Some clones in this sample may be carry-over from other donors' samples. Sequencing was performed on whole blood, taken in connection with sensitization to the hapten diphenylcyclopropenone (DPC). The chain links TRBV7-9 to TRBJ2-5, with a weak D call TRBD2 (6 bases). CDR3 bases: TGTGCCAGCAGCTCCCGGAGGGGCCCCTCGGAGACCCAGTACTTC. It encodes CASSSRRGPSETQYF.